This T cell receptor (beta chain) was captured by sequencing in a study of blood T cell repertoires in COVID-19. This table comes from immunoSEQ multiplex PCR, and its TCRdb copy is limited to in-frame clones, with some not included. The sample includes a few hundred thousand clones, roughly nine tenths of them seen just once. CDR3 size: 14 residues. V was cut by 4 bases and J by 1 base, with 11 bases left in between. Germline V gene lookup returns CDR1 SGHNT and CDR2 YYREEE (reference sequence). Sequenced: peripheral blood. The chain uses TRBV5-4 and TRBJ1-1; a possible D gene is TRBD1 (6 bases). This clonotype was sampled from a woman in her twenties or thirties with COVID-19, enrolled during active disease. CDR3 bases: TGTGCCAGCAGCCCAGGACAGCAGAACACTGAAGCTTTCTTT. Protein: CASSPGQQNTEAFF.